Shown below are 18 T cell receptor beta chains from a single sample sequenced in a study of blood T cell repertoires in COVID-19. Assay used: immunoSEQ multiplex PCR; TCRdb lists only in-frame clones, some missing. The sample has roughly 110,000 clones; approximately 86% are singletons. Sequenced material: peripheral blood. These receptors were taken from a man in his forties with acute or convalescent COVID-19.

V gene TRBV9 combines with J gene TRBJ1-1; no clear D. V lost 0 bases to trimming and J lost 2 bases, with 5 bases between them. The CDR3 contains 13 residues. Germline lookup yields CDR1 SGDLS and CDR2 YYNGEE. CDR3 region: CASSVAFNTEAFF. CDR3 nucleotides: TGTGCCAGCAGCGTAGCTTTTAACACTGAAGCTTTCTTT.

V and J are TRBV7-8 and TRBJ2-7, with 8 bases lining up with TRBD1. The CDR3 loop spans 15 amino acids. Germline assignment: CDR1 SGHVS and CDR2 FQNEAQ. The V and J ends lost 5 bases and 3 bases, in that order; junction bases with no gene match: 9. For the CDR3, the DNA is TGTGCCAGCAGCCCCGGACAGGGTTTGATCTACGAGCAGTACTTC. Translation: CASSPGQGLIYEQYF.

The rearrangement links TRBV27 to TRBJ2-1, with 7 nucleotides matching TRBD2. The J segment lost 7 bases and the V segment lost 7 bases, leaving 10 bases of the junction unmatched. CDR3 length: 14 residues. The germline CDR1 and CDR2 sequences are MNHEY and SMNVEV (reference sequence). The CDR3 sequence: CASKGWAGVNEQFF. The CDR3 region has the DNA TGTGCCAGCAAGGGTTGGGCGGGAGTGAATGAGCAGTTCTTC.

The rearrangement uses TRBV7-6 and TRBJ1-1; TRBD1 might be the D (6 bases). CDR1 is SGHVS and CDR2 is FNYEAQ in the germline V gene. Trimming cost V 1 base and J 1 base, with 7 bases left between them. This CDR3 has 14 residues. CDR3 region: CASSLGGGNTEAFF. In DNA, the CDR3 is TGTGCCAGCAGCTTAGGAGGGGGGAACACTGAAGCTTTCTTT. The variable domain in full, completed from reference TRBV7-6 and TRBJ1-1, reads GAGVSQSPRYKVTKRGQDVALRCDPISGHVSLYWYRQALGQGPEFLTYFNYEAQQDKSGLPNDRFSAERPEGSISTLTIQRTEQRDSAMYRCASSLGGGNTEAFFGQGTRLTVV.

There are a few counts of this clone. The chain uses TRBV7-9 and TRBJ1-3; 7 bases map to TRBD1. The V gene's germline CDR1 is SEHNR and CDR2 FQNEAQ (reference sequence). The CDR3 spans 13 residues. The junction had 3 bases not matched to a gene; V was cut back by 5 bases and J by 5 bases. This CDR3 is CASSGTARNTIYF. CDR3 sequence (DNA): TGTGCCAGCAGCGGGACAGCTCGAAACACCATATATTTT. The variable domain in full, with the rest retrieved from reference TRBV7-9 and TRBJ1-3, is DTGVSQNPRHKITKRGQNVTFRCDPISEHNRLYWYRQTLGQGPEFLTYFQNEAQLEKSRLLSDRFSAERPKGSFSTLEIQRTEQGDSAMYLCASSGTARNTIYFGEGSWLTVV.

The V gene is TRBV30, the J gene TRBJ1-4, with 10 bases aligning to TRBD1. Germline lookup yields CDR1 GTSNPN and CDR2 SVGIG (reference sequence). The V and J ends lost 4 bases and 3 bases, in that order; junction bases with no gene match: 14. This CDR3 has 18 amino acids. CDR3 region: CAWKTFTDRGPSNEKLFF. CDR3 in DNA: TGTGCCTGGAAAACATTTACAGACAGGGGGCCTTCTAATGAAAAACTGTTTTTT.

This clone was observed a few times. V is TRBV5-1 and J is TRBJ2-1; TRBD2 agrees at 9 bases. The CDR3 contains 17 residues. The germline gives CDR1 SGHRS, CDR2 YFSETQ. V lost 4 bases, J lost 8 bases, and 16 bases stayed unmatched. The CDR3 reads CASSTSVGSGSIYEQFF. CDR3 nucleotides: TGCGCCAGCAGCACCTCCGTCGGTAGCGGGAGTATATATGAGCAGTTCTTC.

This clone was counted between two and nine times. This rearrangement joins TRBV3-1 (or the pseudogene TRBV3-2) to TRBJ1-2; D gene uncertain. The V and J ends lost 2 bases and 2 bases respectively, with 6 bases between them. CDR1 is LGHDT and CDR2 is YNNKEL in the germline V gene (reference sequence). There are 13 residues in the CDR3. CDR3 DNA sequence: TGTGCCAGCAGCCAATCGAGGAACTATGGCTACACCTTC. Amino acids: CASSQSRNYGYTF.

The CDR3 protein is CAWDRGNQPQHF. CDR3 coding DNA: TGTGCCTGGGACAGGGGCAATCAGCCCCAGCATTTT. The V and J genes are TRBV30 and TRBJ1-5; 7 bases are shared with TRBD1. This CDR3 has 12 amino acids. CDR1 and CDR2 from the germline V gene are GTSNPN and SVGIG (reference sequence). Losses at the gene ends were 5 bases for V and 2 bases for J; bases not matched to a gene: 0.

V usage is TRBV5-5 and J usage is TRBJ1-6, with D possibly matching TRBD1 (5 bases). Germline CDR1 reads SGHKS; CDR2 reads YYEKEE (reference sequence). The CDR3 loop spans 15 amino acids. The V end was cut by 4 bases, the J end by 5 bases, with 13 bases between. As DNA, the CDR3 is TGTGCCAGCAGCCCGGGGGGGGGAAATAATTCACCCCTCCACTTT. Its protein is CASSPGGGNNSPLHF.

Note on this clone: The junction departs from the called germline gene at one end, perhaps through a read error. The chain uses TRBV6-2 or TRBV6-3 and TRBJ1-2, with no clear D. This CDR3 has 15 amino acids. Looked up from germline, CDR1 is MNHEY and CDR2 is SVGEGT. The CDR3 region has the DNA TGTGCCAGCAGTTACGGTTTGGGAGAAACCTATGGCTACACCTTT. It specifies CASSYGLGETYGYTF.

The V call is TRBV7-2, the J call TRBJ2-3; a possible D gene is TRBD2 (5 bases). The germline V gene encodes CDR1 SGHTA and CDR2 FQGNSA. V was trimmed by 3 bases and J by 0 bases, leaving 10 bases between them. This CDR3 is built from 15 residues. The DNA for the CDR3 is TGTGCCAGCAGCTTTGCCACGGGGAGCACAGATACGCAGTATTTT. Encoded protein: CASSFATGSTDTQYF.

Of note for this clone: Other nucleotide sequences in the sample specify the same CDR3. The chain couples TRBV6-5 to TRBJ1-2; D is undetermined. The germline V gene encodes CDR1 MNHEY and CDR2 SVGAGI. Trimming pared 0 bases from V and 2 bases from J, leaving 7 bases between. The CDR3 loop spans 14 amino acids. CDR3 loop: CASSYSRLNYGYTF. The CDR3 DNA is TGTGCCAGCAGTTACTCCAGGCTAAACTATGGCTACACCTTC.

This chain connects TRBV5-1 to TRBJ2-1, with D perhaps matching TRBD1 (5 bases). Deletions cut 4 bases from V and 2 bases from J, with 10 bases between. The CDR3 covers 14 residues. In germline, CDR1 is SGHRS, CDR2 YFSETQ. CDR3 region: CASSPKGPYNEQFF. The DNA of the CDR3 is TGCGCCAGCAGCCCGAAGGGGCCCTACAATGAGCAGTTCTTC.

CDR3 residues: CSVGQGHSNQPQHF. For the CDR3, the DNA is TGCAGCGTGGGACAGGGGCATAGCAATCAGCCCCAGCATTTT. This chain connects TRBV29-1 to TRBJ1-5; TRBD1 matches at 10 bases. The CDR3 has 14 amino acids. Per germline, CDR1 SQVTM and CDR2 ANQGSEA. J lost 0 bases, V lost 6 bases, and 2 bases had no gene match. Looking up the rest from reference TRBV29-1 and TRBJ1-5 gives the full variable domain: SAVISQKPSRDICQRGTSLTIQCQVDSQVTMMFWYRQQPGQSLTLIATANQGSEATYESGFVIDKFPISRPNLTFSTLTVSNMSPEDSSIYLCSVGQGHSNQPQHFGDGTRLSIL.

This rearrangement joins TRBV27 to TRBJ1-1; 9 bases fit TRBD1. Looked up from germline, CDR1 is MNHEY and CDR2 is SMNVEV (reference sequence). The CDR3 contains 15 residues. V was pared by 6 bases and J by 3 bases, with 8 bases of the junction left unmatched. The DNA of the CDR3 is TGTGCCAGCAGCCACAGGGGGCTTTCGGACACTGAAGCTTTCTTT. Protein: CASSHRGLSDTEAFF.

The chain is built from TRBV5-4 and TRBJ1-1, with D possibly being TRBD1 (6 bases). The germline gives CDR1 SGHNT, CDR2 YYREEE (reference sequence). V lost 4 bases and J 8 bases, leaving 15 bases between the germline ends. This CDR3 has 13 amino acids. This chain's CDR3 is CASSQRAGVEAFF. CDR3 DNA sequence: TGTGCCAGCAGCCAACGCGCAGGGGTAGAAGCTTTCTTT.

The chain couples TRBV19 to TRBJ2-2; 11 bases align to TRBD1. The CDR3 has 17 residues. J gave up 7 bases and V 0 bases, and 7 bases lay outside the gene matches. Per the germline V gene, CDR1 is LNHDA and CDR2 is SQIVND (reference sequence). CDR3 coding DNA: TGTGCCAGTAGTATAGATCCCGGGACAGGGGGTGACGGGGAGCTGTTTTTT. Protein product: CASSIDPGTGGDGELFF.